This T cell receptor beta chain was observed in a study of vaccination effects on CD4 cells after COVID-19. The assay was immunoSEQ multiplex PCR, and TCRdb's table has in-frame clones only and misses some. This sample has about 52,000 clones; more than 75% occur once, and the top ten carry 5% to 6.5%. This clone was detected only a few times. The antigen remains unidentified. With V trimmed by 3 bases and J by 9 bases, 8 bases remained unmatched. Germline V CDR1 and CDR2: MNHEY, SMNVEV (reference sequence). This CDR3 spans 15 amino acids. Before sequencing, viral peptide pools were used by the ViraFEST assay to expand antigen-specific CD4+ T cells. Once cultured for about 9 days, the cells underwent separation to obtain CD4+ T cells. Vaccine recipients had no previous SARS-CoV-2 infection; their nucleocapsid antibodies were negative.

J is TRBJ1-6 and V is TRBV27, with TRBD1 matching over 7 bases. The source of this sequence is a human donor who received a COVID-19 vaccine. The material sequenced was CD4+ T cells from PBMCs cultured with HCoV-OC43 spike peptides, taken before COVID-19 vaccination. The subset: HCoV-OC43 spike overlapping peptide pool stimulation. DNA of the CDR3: TGTGCCAGCAGTTTTGGGACAGAGGTCGGTTCACCCCTCCACTTT. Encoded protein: CASSFGTEVGSPLHF.